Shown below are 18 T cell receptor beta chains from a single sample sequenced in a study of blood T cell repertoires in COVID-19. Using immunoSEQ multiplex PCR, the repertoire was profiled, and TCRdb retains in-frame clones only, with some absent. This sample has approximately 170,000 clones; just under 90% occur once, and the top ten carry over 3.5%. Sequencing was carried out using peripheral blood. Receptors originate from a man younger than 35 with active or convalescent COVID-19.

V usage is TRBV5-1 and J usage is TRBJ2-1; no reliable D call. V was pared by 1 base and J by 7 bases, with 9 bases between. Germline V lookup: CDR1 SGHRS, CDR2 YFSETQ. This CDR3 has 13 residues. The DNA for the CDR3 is TGCGCCAGCAGCTTGACTCCCCAAAATGAGCAGTTCTTC. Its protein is CASSLTPQNEQFF.

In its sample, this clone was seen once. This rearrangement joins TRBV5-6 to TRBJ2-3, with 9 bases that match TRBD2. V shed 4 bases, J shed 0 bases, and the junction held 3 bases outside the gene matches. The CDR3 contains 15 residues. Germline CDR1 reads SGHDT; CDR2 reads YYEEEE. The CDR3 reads CASSTTSGSTDTQYF. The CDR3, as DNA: TGTGCCAGCAGCACTACTAGCGGGAGCACAGATACGCAGTATTTT.

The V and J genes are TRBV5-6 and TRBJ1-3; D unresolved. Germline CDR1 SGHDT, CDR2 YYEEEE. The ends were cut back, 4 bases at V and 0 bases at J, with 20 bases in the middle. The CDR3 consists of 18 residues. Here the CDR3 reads CASSDVTLPGISGNTIYF. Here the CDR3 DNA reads TGTGCCAGCAGCGACGTAACGTTGCCGGGGATCTCTGGAAACACCATATATTTT.

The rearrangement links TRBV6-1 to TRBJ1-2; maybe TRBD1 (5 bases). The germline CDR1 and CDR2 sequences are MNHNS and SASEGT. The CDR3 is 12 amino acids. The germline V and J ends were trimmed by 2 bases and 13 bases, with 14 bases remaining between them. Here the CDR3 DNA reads TGTGCCAGCAGTGAAATGCAGGGCCGCGGCACCTTC. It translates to CASSEMQGRGTF.

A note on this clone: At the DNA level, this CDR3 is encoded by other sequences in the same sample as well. The CDR3 DNA reads TGTGCCAGCAGCTTAGCTTCGGGTAACTATGGCTACACCTTC. Protein product: CASSLASGNYGYTF. J is TRBJ1-2 and V is TRBV7-9; D unclear. The V gene lost 0 bases and the J gene lost 1 base, with 6 bases spanning the gap. This CDR3 has 14 residues. Germline CDR1 and CDR2: SEHNR and FQNEAQ (reference sequence). Full variable domain (missing parts from reference TRBV7-9 and TRBJ1-2): DTGVSQNPRHKITKRGQNVTFRCDPISEHNRLYWYRQTLGQGPEFLTYFQNEAQLEKSRLLSDRFSAERPKGSFSTLEIQRTEQGDSAMYLCASSLASGNYGYTFGSGTRLTVV.

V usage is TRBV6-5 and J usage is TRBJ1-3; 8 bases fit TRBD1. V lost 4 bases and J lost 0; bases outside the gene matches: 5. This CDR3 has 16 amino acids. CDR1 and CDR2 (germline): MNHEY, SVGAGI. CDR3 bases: TGTGCCAGCAGTTGGGGACAGGCCGACTCTGGAAACACCATATATTTT. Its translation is CASSWGQADSGNTIYF.

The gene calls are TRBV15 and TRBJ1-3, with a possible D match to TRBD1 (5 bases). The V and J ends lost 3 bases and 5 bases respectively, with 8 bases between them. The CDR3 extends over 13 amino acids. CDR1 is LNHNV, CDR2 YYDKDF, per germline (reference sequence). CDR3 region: CATSSTGRNTIYF. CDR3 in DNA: TGTGCCACCAGCAGTACAGGCCGAAACACCATATATTTT. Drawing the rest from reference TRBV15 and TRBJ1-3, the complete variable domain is DAMVIQNPRYQVTQFGKPVTLSCSQTLNHNVMYWYQQKSSQAPKLLFHYYDKDFNNEADTPDNFQSRRPNTSFCFLDIRSPGLGDTAMYLCATSSTGRNTIYFGEGSWLTVV.

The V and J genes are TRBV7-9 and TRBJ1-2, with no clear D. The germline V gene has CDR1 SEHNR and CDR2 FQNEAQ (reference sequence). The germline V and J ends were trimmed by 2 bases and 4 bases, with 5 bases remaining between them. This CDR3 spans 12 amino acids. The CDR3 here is CASSLSGYGYTF. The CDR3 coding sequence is TGTGCCAGCAGCTTATCCGGCTATGGCTACACCTTC.

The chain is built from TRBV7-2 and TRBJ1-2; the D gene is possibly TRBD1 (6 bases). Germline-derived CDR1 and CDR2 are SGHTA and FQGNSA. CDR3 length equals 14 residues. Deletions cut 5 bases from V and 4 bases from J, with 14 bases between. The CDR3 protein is CASSPLEGVYGYTF. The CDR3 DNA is TGTGCCAGCAGCCCATTAGAGGGGGTCTATGGCTACACCTTC.

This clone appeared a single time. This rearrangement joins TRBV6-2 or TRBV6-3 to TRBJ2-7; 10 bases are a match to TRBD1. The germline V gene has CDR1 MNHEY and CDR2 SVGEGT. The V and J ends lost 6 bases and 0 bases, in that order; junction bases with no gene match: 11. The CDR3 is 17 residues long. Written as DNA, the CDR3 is TGTGCCAGCAGCCCTGGGGGACAGGGGACCCGCTCCTACGAGCAGTACGTC. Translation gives CASSPGGQGTRSYEQYV.

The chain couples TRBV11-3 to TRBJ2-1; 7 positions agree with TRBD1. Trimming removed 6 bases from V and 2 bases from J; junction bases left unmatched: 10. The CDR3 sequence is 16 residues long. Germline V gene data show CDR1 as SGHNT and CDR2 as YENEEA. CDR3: CASRKTGKATYNEQFF. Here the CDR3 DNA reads TGTGCCAGCAGAAAGACAGGGAAAGCTACCTACAATGAGCAGTTCTTC.

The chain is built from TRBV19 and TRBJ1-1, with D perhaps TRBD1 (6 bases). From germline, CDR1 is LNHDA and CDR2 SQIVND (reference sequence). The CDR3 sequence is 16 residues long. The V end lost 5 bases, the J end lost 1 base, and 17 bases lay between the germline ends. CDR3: CASSLTLDRSNTEAFF. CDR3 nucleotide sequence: TGTGCCAGTAGTCTCACCCTCGACAGGTCGAACACTGAAGCTTTCTTT.

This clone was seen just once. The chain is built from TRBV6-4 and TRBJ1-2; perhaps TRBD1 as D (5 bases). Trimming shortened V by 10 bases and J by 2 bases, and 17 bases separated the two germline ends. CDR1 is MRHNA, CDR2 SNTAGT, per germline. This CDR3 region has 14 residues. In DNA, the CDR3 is TGTGCCACTCGAGTCGGGGAGGGGAACTATGGCTACACCTTC. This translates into CATRVGEGNYGYTF.

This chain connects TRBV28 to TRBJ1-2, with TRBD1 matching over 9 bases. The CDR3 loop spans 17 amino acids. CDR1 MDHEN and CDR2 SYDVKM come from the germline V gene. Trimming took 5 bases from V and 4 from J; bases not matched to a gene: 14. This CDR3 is CASSQVGQGPTGYGYTF. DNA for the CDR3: TGTGCCAGCAGTCAGGTGGGACAGGGACCCACCGGCTATGGCTACACCTTC.

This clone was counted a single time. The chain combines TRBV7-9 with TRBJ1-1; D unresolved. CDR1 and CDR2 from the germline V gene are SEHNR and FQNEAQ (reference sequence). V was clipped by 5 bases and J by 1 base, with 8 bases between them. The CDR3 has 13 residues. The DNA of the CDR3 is TGTGCCAGCAGCCCGTGGCAGAACACTGAAGCTTTCTTT. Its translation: CASSPWQNTEAFF.

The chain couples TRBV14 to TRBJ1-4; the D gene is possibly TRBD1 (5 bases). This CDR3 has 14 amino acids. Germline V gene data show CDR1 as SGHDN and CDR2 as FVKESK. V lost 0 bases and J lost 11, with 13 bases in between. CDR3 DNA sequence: TGTGCCAGCAGCCAAGATCTGGCAGGGTCTAAACTGTTTTTT. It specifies CASSQDLAGSKLFF.

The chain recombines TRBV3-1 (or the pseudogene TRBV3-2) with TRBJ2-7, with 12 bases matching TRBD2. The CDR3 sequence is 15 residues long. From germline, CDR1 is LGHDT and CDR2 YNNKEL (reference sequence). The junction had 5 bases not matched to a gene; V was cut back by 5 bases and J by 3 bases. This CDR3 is CASSIGLAGNYEQYV. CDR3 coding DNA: TGTGCCAGCAGCATAGGACTAGCGGGGAACTACGAGCAGTACGTC.

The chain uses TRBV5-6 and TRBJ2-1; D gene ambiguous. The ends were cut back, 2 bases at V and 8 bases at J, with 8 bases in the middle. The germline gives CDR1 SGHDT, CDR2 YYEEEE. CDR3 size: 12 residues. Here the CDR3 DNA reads TGTGCCAGCAGCTTTCAGGTTGATGAGCAGTTCTTC. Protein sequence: CASSFQVDEQFF.